Below are 23 T cell receptor beta chains sequenced from a single sample in a study of T cell responses to AZD1222 COVID-19 vaccine. TCRdb's copy holds only in-frame clones and misses some; the assay was immunoSEQ multiplex PCR. The data show about 130,000 clones, about nine tenths seen once. The sequenced sample was peripheral blood, obtained on day 0 of AZD1222 vaccination. The source of these receptors is an adult in good health.

The rearrangement links TRBV6-2 or TRBV6-3 to TRBJ2-1; D uncertain. Trimming removed 3 bases from V and 0 bases from J, with 6 bases in between. CDR1 is MNHEY, CDR2 SVGEGT, per germline. CDR3 length: 14 amino acids. The CDR3 DNA follows: TGTGCCAGCAGTTATTTAAGCTCCTACAATGAGCAGTTCTTC. Protein: CASSYLSSYNEQFF.

The chain links TRBV10-3 to TRBJ1-4; the match to TRBD1 covers 7 bases. This CDR3 has 15 amino acids. Germline-derived CDR1 and CDR2 are ENHRY and SYGVKD. Trimming removed 10 bases from V and 10 bases from J; junction bases left unmatched: 18. CDR3 residues: CATRDSSRTEGKLFF. The CDR3 nucleotides are TGTGCCACCCGGGACAGCTCTCGAACCGAGGGAAAACTGTTTTTT.

This clone was observed at least ten times. The chain combines TRBV14 with TRBJ2-5; D unclear. With 2 bases removed from V and 2 bases from J, the gap between germline ends came to 6 bases. The CDR3 has 13 amino acids. Looked up from germline, CDR1 is SGHDN and CDR2 is FVKESK. The DNA for the CDR3 is TGTGCCAGCAGCCAATACAGTCAAGAGACCCAGTACTTC. This translates into CASSQYSQETQYF.

The rearrangement joins TRBV5-1 to TRBJ2-5; possibly TRBD1 or TRBD2 for D (5 bases each). Trimming took 5 bases from V and 3 from J, leaving 11 bases between them. The CDR3 contains 13 residues. Germline CDR1 is SGHRS and CDR2 is YFSETQ. For the CDR3, the DNA is TGCGCCAGCAGAATTCAGGGAGAAGAGACCCAGTACTTC. Amino acid sequence: CASRIQGEETQYF. Filled out from reference TRBV5-1 and TRBJ2-5, the complete variable domain reads KAGVTQTPRYLIKTRGQQVTLSCSPISGHRSVSWYQQTPGQGLQFLFEYFSETQRNKGNFPGRFSGRQFSNSRSEMNVSTLELGDSALYLCASRIQGEETQYFGPGTRLLVL.

This chain joins TRBV4-2 and TRBJ1-1; 9 bases map to TRBD1. The CDR3 length is 17 residues. The germline V gene has CDR1 LGHNA and CDR2 YNFKEQ. J lost 0 bases, V lost 2 bases, and 7 bases had no gene match. CDR3 sequence (DNA): TGTGCCAGCAGCCAATTGGACAGGGGACCCATGAACACTGAAGCTTTCTTT. Its translation is CASSQLDRGPMNTEAFF.

The J gene is TRBJ1-2, the V gene TRBV28; TRBD1 matches 9 bases. Losses at the gene ends were 10 bases for V and 2 bases for J; bases not matched to a gene: 11. This CDR3 spans 15 amino acids. Looked up from germline, CDR1 is MDHEN and CDR2 is SYDVKM. The CDR3 region is CATSSSGTGNYGYTF. CDR3 in DNA: TGTGCCACATCCTCCTCCGGGACAGGGAACTATGGCTACACCTTC.

This clone was counted a single time. The rearrangement uses TRBV27 and TRBJ2-1; the D gene is possibly TRBD2 (6 bases). Trimming took off 7 bases at V and 2 bases at J, with 21 bases between the two ends. CDR3 size: 17 residues. Germline V gives CDR1 MNHEY, CDR2 SMNVEV (reference sequence). The CDR3 here is CASTHRMTGVPYNEQFF. For the CDR3, the DNA is TGTGCCAGCACCCATCGCATGACGGGGGTCCCCTACAATGAGCAGTTCTTC.

This clone was found once. This rearrangement joins TRBV12-3 or TRBV12-4 to TRBJ1-1; a possible D gene is TRBD1 (5 bases). The CDR3 covers 13 residues. Trimming cost V 4 bases and J 1 base, with 7 bases left between them. The CDR3 bases are TGTGCCAGCAGTTGGGGCCCGAACACTGAAGCTTTCTTT. Its translation: CASSWGPNTEAFF.

V is TRBV19 and J is TRBJ2-2; 10 bases match TRBD2. CDR1 and CDR2 from the germline V gene are LNHDA and SQIVND (reference sequence). The CDR3 runs 19 residues. Unmatched junction bases numbered 17, after V lost 10 bases and J lost 0 bases. This CDR3 is CATGRLAGVFFANTGELFF. Written as DNA, the CDR3 is TGTGCCACCGGGAGGCTAGCGGGGGTTTTTTTCGCGAACACCGGGGAGCTGTTTTTT.

The chain carries TRBV6-5 and TRBJ1-1; D might be TRBD1 (5 bases). Germline assignment: CDR1 MNHEY and CDR2 SVGAGI. This CDR3 is 16 amino acids long. Trimming left V 0 bases short and J 0 bases short, with 11 bases between. The CDR3 region has the DNA TGTGCCAGCAGTTACTCGAGGCAGGGATTGAACACTGAAGCTTTCTTT. Its protein product is CASSYSRQGLNTEAFF.

The chain employs TRBV12-3 or TRBV12-4 and TRBJ2-7; TRBD1 is a possible D gene (6 bases). CDR3 length: 13 residues. Trimming left V 3 bases short and J 2 bases short, with 8 bases between. The CDR3 region is CASSFGTTYEQYF. CDR3 nucleotides: TGTGCCAGCAGTTTTGGGACAACCTACGAGCAGTACTTC.

The J gene is TRBJ1-2, the V gene TRBV19, with D maybe TRBD1 (5 bases). The CDR3 has 14 residues. The V gene lost 5 bases and the J gene lost 2 bases, with 12 bases spanning the gap. The V gene's germline CDR1 is LNHDA and CDR2 SQIVND (reference sequence). CDR3 nucleotide sequence: TGTGCCAGTAGTCCCCCAGAGGGGAACTATGGCTACACCTTC. Translating it yields CASSPPEGNYGYTF.

This clone was picked up one time. The chain couples TRBV6-5 to TRBJ2-5; 13 bases fit TRBD2. Trimming cost V 6 bases and J 1 base; bases outside gene matches: 2. This CDR3 is 15 amino acids long. Germline CDR1 and CDR2: MNHEY and SVGAGI. The chain's CDR3 is CASRGTSGAQETQYF. In DNA, the CDR3 is TGTGCCAGCAGAGGGACTAGCGGGGCCCAAGAGACCCAGTACTTC.

The genes are TRBV7-7 and TRBJ2-5, with D maybe TRBD2 (6 bases). Germline V gene data show CDR1 as SSHAT and CDR2 as FNYEAQ (reference sequence). CDR3 length: 13 residues. With 6 bases removed from V and 2 bases from J, the gap between germline ends came to 10 bases. The CDR3: CASSPSGQETQYF. In nucleotides, the CDR3 is TGTGCCAGCAGTCCCAGCGGGCAAGAGACCCAGTACTTC.

This chain links TRBV2 with TRBJ1-3; D unclear. This CDR3 is 13 amino acids long. Trimming took 6 bases from V and 0 from J, leaving 6 bases between them. Germline CDR1 and CDR2: SNHLY and FYNNEI. The CDR3 protein is CASSQVSGNTIYF. Here the CDR3 DNA reads TGTGCCAGCAGCCAAGTCTCTGGAAACACCATATATTTT.

J is TRBJ2-2 and V is TRBV6-5; D uncertain. V was clipped by 6 bases and J by 2 bases, with 10 bases between them. Germline V gene data show CDR1 as MNHEY and CDR2 as SVGAGI. The CDR3 runs 14 residues. DNA of the CDR3: TGTGCCAGCAGCCCCGCTACTAACACCGGGGAGCTGTTTTTT. This translates into CASSPATNTGELFF.

V usage is TRBV6-5 and J usage is TRBJ2-1; 7 bases match TRBD2. The V and J ends lost 6 bases and 7 bases, in that order; junction bases with no gene match: 6. The CDR3 loop spans 13 amino acids. The V gene's germline CDR1 is MNHEY and CDR2 SVGAGI. CDR3 DNA: TGTGCCAGCAGCTCCTGGGGGGGAAATGAGCAGTTCTTC. As protein: CASSSWGGNEQFF.

CDR3 sequence reads: CATSEGTLRNQPQHF. CDR3 DNA sequence: TGTGCCACCAGTGAGGGGACACTTCGCAATCAGCCCCAGCATTTT. V is TRBV24-1 and J is TRBJ1-5, with a tentative D call TRBD1 (6 bases). Germline CDR1 is KGHDR and CDR2 is SFDVKD. The CDR3 covers 15 residues. Trimming removed 4 bases from V and 2 bases from J, with 11 bases in between.

The CDR3 DNA is TGTGCCAGCAGTTTAGTGGGGGATCAGCCCCAGCATTTT. Protein sequence: CASSLVGDQPQHF. The chain links TRBV28 to TRBJ1-5; possible D gene TRBD1, 5 bases. The CDR3 loop spans 13 amino acids. V lost 2 bases, J lost 5 bases, and 7 bases lay in between. The V gene's germline CDR1 is MDHEN and CDR2 SYDVKM.

This clone came up once. The chain has TRBV6-2 or TRBV6-3 and TRBJ1-5, with TRBD1 as a possible D gene (5 bases). The CDR3 length is 15 residues. The V end was cut by 2 bases, the J end by 7 bases, with 15 bases between. Germline V gives CDR1 MNHEY, CDR2 SVGEGT. The CDR3 spells CASSYVGGLGQPQHF. As DNA, the CDR3 is TGTGCCAGCAGTTACGTGGGGGGTCTAGGACAGCCCCAGCATTTT.

The J gene is TRBJ2-7, the V gene TRBV4-2; a possible D gene is TRBD1 (7 bases). The CDR3 is made up of 15 amino acids. With 4 bases removed from V and 2 bases from J, the gap between germline ends came to 15 bases. Germline V gene data show CDR1 as LGHNA and CDR2 as YNFKEQ. Written as DNA, the CDR3 is TGTGCCAGCAGCCCCCAGGGGGGTTGGACCTACGAGCAGTACTTC. Amino acids: CASSPQGGWTYEQYF.

The chain joins TRBV9 to TRBJ1-3, with D hard to call. Germline CDR1 and CDR2: SGDLS and YYNGEE. There are 15 residues in the CDR3. The V gene lost 6 bases and the J gene lost 0 bases, with 13 bases spanning the gap. The CDR3 spells CASTPAGRSGNTIYF. The CDR3, as DNA: TGTGCCAGCACCCCCGCAGGCCGCTCTGGAAACACCATATATTTT. Complete variable domain (other parts from reference TRBV9 and TRBJ1-3): DSGVTQTPKHLITATGQRVTLRCSPRSGDLSVYWYQQSLDQGLQFLIQYYNGEERAKGNILERFSAQQFPDLHSELNLSSLELGDSALYFCASTPAGRSGNTIYFGEGSWLTVV.

The V gene is TRBV7-9, the J gene TRBJ1-1; unclear D gene. The CDR3 is 13 residues long. V lost 2 bases and J 1 base, leaving 5 bases between the germline ends. Germline CDR1 SEHNR, CDR2 FQNEAQ (reference sequence). CDR3 in amino acids: CASSLQSNTEAFF. In DNA, the CDR3 is TGTGCCAGCAGCTTACAGTCGAACACTGAAGCTTTCTTT. The full variable domain, completed using reference TRBV7-9 and TRBJ1-1, is DTGVSQNPRHKITKRGQNVTFRCDPISEHNRLYWYRQTLGQGPEFLTYFQNEAQLEKSRLLSDRFSAERPKGSFSTLEIQRTEQGDSAMYLCASSLQSNTEAFFGQGTRLTVV.